This TCR beta chain was sequenced during a study of T cell responses to AZD1222 COVID-19 vaccine. Whole-study results and caveats: As reported, nearly half of all spike-specific TCRs target variant regions that are unmutated.

V lost 0 bases and J lost 6; bases outside the gene matches: 10. CDR3 length: 18 amino acids. Germline lookup yields CDR1 SGHTA and CDR2 FQGTGA. Samples with a second dose at about 4 or about 12 weeks were pooled together. As concerns this clone: The antigen remains undetermined.

Here immunoSEQ multiplex PCR was the method, and the copy in TCRdb shows in-frame clones only, minus some. The repertoire holds some 200,000 clones, with roughly 92% as singletons. The origin of this receptor is an adult who received the AZD1222 COVID-19 vaccine. The chain links TRBV7-3 to TRBJ2-1; the match to TRBD1 covers 11 bases. The sample consisted of peripheral blood, taken 28 days after the second AZD1222 dose. The CDR3 sequence: CASSLTGGPGTGGNEQFF. CDR3 bases: TGTGCCAGCAGCTTAACAGGCGGGCCCGGGACAGGGGGCAATGAGCAGTTCTTC.